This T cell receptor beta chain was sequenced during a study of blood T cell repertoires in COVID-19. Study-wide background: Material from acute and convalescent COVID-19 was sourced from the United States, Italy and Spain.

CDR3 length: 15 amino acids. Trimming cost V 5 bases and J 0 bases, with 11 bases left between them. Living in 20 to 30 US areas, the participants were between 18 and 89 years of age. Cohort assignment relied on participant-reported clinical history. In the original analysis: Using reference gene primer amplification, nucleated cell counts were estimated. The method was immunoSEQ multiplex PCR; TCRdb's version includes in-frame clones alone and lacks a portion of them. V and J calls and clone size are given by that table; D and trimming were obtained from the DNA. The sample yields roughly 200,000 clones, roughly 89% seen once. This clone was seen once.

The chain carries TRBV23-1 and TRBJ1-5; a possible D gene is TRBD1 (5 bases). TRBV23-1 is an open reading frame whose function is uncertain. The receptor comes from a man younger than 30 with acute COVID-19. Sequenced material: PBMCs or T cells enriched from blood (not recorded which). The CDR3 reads CASSYRQYSNQPQHF. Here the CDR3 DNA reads TGCGCCAGCAGTTACCGACAGTATAGCAATCAGCCCCAGCATTTT.